This is a list of T cell receptor beta chains from one sample in a study of cytomegalovirus exposure and HLA in healthy donors. TCRdb keeps only in-frame clones here, not all; method: immunoSEQ multiplex PCR. Counted here are tens of thousands of clones, roughly 70% occurring once; the ten biggest clones make up 25%. Sequenced material: PBMCs. The receptors were sampled from a middle-aged man in good health and CMV-seropositive. Both conserved end residues are part of each CDR3. The D gene is left open where the match is weak. Clone size is given for some rows only: seen once, a few or many times, or a class if the clone is expanded.

size	V	J	D	DNA	CDR3
NA	TRBV29-1	TRBJ2-7	TRBD2	TGCAGCGTGAGGACTAGCGGGAACGAGCAGTACTTC	CSVRTSGNEQYF
once	TRBV11-2	TRBJ2-1	TRBD2	TGTGCCAGCAGCTTAGGTTCTAGCGGGACCTACAATGAGCAGTTCTTC	CASSLGSSGTYNEQFF
few	TRBV2	TRBJ2-1	NA	TGTGCCAGCAGTGAAGAACAGGTTTACAATGAGCAGTTCTTC	CASSEEQVYNEQFF
once	TRBV7-8	TRBJ2-7	NA	TGTGCCAGCAGCCACCAGGGACAAACCCTTGGGGACGAGCAGTACTTC	CASSHQGQTLGDEQYF
few	TRBV4-2	TRBJ1-4	TRBD1	TGTGCCAGCAGCCAAGCGCAGGGGGCAGGTGAAAAACTGTTTTTT	CASSQAQGAGEKLFF
NA	TRBV4-1	TRBJ2-2	TRBD2	TGCGCCAGCAGCCAAGAGTGGGGGGGCACCGGGGAGCTGTTTTTT	CASSQEWGGTGELFF
NA	TRBV28	TRBJ1-2	TRBD1	TGTGCCAGCAGGTTGACAGGGGGCTTATTTGGTGGCTACACCTTC	CASRLTGGLFGGYTF
few	TRBV5-1	TRBJ2-3	TRBD1	TGCGCCAGCAGCTTGGAGGGACAGGCGCTAGATACGCAGTATTTT	CASSLEGQALDTQYF
NA	TRBV25-1	TRBJ1-2	TRBD1	TGTGCCAGCAGTGAACTCGGGACAGAGAGCTATGGCTACACCTTC	CASSELGTESYGYTF
NA	TRBV4-1	TRBJ1-1	NA	TGCGCCAGCAGCCAAGAGATGGGGGAGGGTGAAGCTTTCTTT	CASSQEMGEGEAFF
NA	TRBV2	TRBJ2-3	NA	TGTGCCAGCAGGGTAGGGGGGGGGAGCACAGATACGCAGTATTTT	CASRVGGGSTDTQYF
NA	TRBV7-2	TRBJ1-2	NA	TGTGCCAGCAGTCCATTGACAGAGAAATATGGCTACACCTTC	CASSPLTEKYGYTF
few	TRBV5-1	TRBJ1-1	TRBD1	TGCGCCAGCAGCGGAAGGGGGCGAGGCACTGAAGCTTTCTTT	CASSGRGRGTEAFF
NA	TRBV18	TRBJ1-1	TRBD1	TGTGCCAGCTCTTATGGACAGGGAAAAGGGAGCAACACTGAAGCTTTCTTT	CASSYGQGKGSNTEAFF
NA	TRBV9	TRBJ2-5	TRBD1	TGTGCCAGCAGCCCACCCGGACAGGGGGCGGTTGGAGTGACCCAGTACTTC	CASSPPGQGAVGVTQYF
NA	TRBV5-1	TRBJ2-3	TRBD2	TGCGCCAGCAGCTCCGGACTAGCGGGGAGCTCCACAGATACGCAGTATTTT	CASSSGLAGSSTDTQYF
NA	TRBV19	TRBJ1-1	NA	TGTGCCAGTAGTATTCTAGGGGGCACTGAAGCTTTCTTT	CASSILGGTEAFF
NA	TRBV5-1	TRBJ2-5	TRBD2	TGCGCCAGCAGCTTGGAGCGGGGGAGGGAGACCCAGTACTTC	CASSLERGRETQYF
NA	TRBV6-5	TRBJ1-1	NA	TGTGCCAGCAGTTACTCGATGACTGGAAGTGTGGCTGAAGCTTTCTTT	CASSYSMTGSVAEAFF
NA	TRBV7-3	TRBJ2-5	TRBD1	TGTGCCAGCAGCCGGACAGGGCAAGAGACCCAGTACTTC	CASSRTGQETQYF
NA	TRBV5-4	TRBJ2-7	TRBD2	TGTGCCAGCAGCTTGGATAGAGGAGCGGGAGTTTCGCGTGAGCAGTACTTC	CASSLDRGAGVSREQYF
NA	TRBV5-6	TRBJ2-5	NA	TGTGCCAGCAGCCCAGGTAAACAAAAGGTGGGGGCGCAGTACTTC	CASSPGKQKVGAQYF
few	TRBV2	TRBJ1-2	NA	TGTGCCAGCACGGAGGGCGAGGACTATGGCTACACCTTC	CASTEGEDYGYTF
NA	TRBV9	TRBJ2-5	TRBD2	TGTGCCAGCAGCGTAGGGGACTATCAAGAGACCCAGTACTTC	CASSVGDYQETQYF
NA	TRBV15	TRBJ2-7	TRBD1	TGTGCCACCAGCAGAGAGACAGGGGGCGCGGGGGAGCAGTACTTC	CATSRETGGAGEQYF
once	TRBV5-1	TRBJ2-7	NA	TGCGCCAGCAGCTTGGGAGGGCGGGGTGAGCAGTACTTC	CASSLGGRGEQYF
NA	TRBV6-1	TRBJ2-3	NA	TGTGCCAGCAAAAATCGAGATAGCACAGATACGCAGTATTTT	CASKNRDSTDTQYF
NA	TRBV5-1	TRBJ2-3	NA	TGCGCCAGCAAGACCTCTGGAGAAACTAATACGCAGTATTTT	CASKTSGETNTQYF
NA	TRBV6-4	TRBJ2-1	NA	TGTGCCAGCAGTGCCCTCGGACCAGGAGGGCTCAATGAGCAGTTCTTC	CASSALGPGGLNEQFF
NA	TRBV5-4	TRBJ2-1	NA	TGTGCCCAGACACAGCATGCGCAGTTCTTC	CAQTQHAQFF
NA	TRBV7-2	TRBJ2-1	NA	TGTGCCAGCAGCACTGAAGGGCGGGGCCTCTGGAATGAGCAGTTCTTC	CASSTEGRGLWNEQFF
NA	TRBV11-2	TRBJ2-5	NA	TGTGCCAGCAGCTTAGGAACTACTAAGCGATCCTGGGAGACCCAGTACTTC	CASSLGTTKRSWETQYF
NA	TRBV5-1	TRBJ2-5	NA	TGCGCCAGCAGCTGGGACTCAGGGGAGACCCAGTACTTC	CASSWDSGETQYF
NA	TRBV18	TRBJ2-7	TRBD1	TGTGCCAGCTCACCGCCGGACAGGGGGTACGAGCAGTACTTC	CASSPPDRGYEQYF
NA	TRBV2	TRBJ1-1	TRBD1	TGTGCCAGCAGGCAGGGACAGGTGAACACTGAAGCTTTCTTT	CASRQGQVNTEAFF
few	TRBV27	TRBJ2-7	TRBD1	TGTGCCAGCAGTAGGACAGGGGGCGTACACGAGCAGTACTTC	CASSRTGGVHEQYF
NA	TRBV19	TRBJ1-2	TRBD1	TGTGCCAGTACCTATGGGTGGGACAGGGAGGAAGGCTACACCTTC	CASTYGWDREEGYTF
NA	TRBV5-1	TRBJ2-5	NA	TGCGCCAGCAGCTTGAGGGGCGAGACCCAGTACTTC	CASSLRGETQYF
few	TRBV6-4	TRBJ2-1	NA	TGTGCCAGCAGTGCGGTTGTTAGCTCCTACAATGAGCAGTTCTTC	CASSAVVSSYNEQFF
NA	TRBV14	TRBJ2-5	TRBD2	TGTGCCAGCAGCCAAGAACTAGCGGGGAAGTTAGAGAGAACCCAGTACTTC	CASSQELAGKLERTQYF
NA	TRBV7-2	TRBJ1-2	TRBD1	TGTGCCAGCAGCGTCGGACAGGGGTGGAATGGCTACACCTTC	CASSVGQGWNGYTF
NA	TRBV9	TRBJ2-1	TRBD2	TGTGCCAGCACTCTTACTAGCGGGAGCGCCAATGAGCAGTTCTTC	CASTLTSGSANEQFF
NA	TRBV6-5	TRBJ2-2	NA	TGTGCCAGCAGTTACTCGCGCAACACCGGGGAGCTGTTTTTT	CASSYSRNTGELFF
NA	TRBV7-9	TRBJ1-4	TRBD1	TGTGCCAGCAGCGCTCCGGGACAGGAATATGAAAAACTGTTTTTT	CASSAPGQEYEKLFF
NA	TRBV2	TRBJ2-1	TRBD2	TGTGCCAGCAGTGAAGTAGGACTAGCGGGAGATGAGCAGTTCTTC	CASSEVGLAGDEQFF
NA	TRBV30	TRBJ1-1	TRBD1	TGTGCCTGGGCAACCGACAGGGACACTGAAGCTTTCTTT	CAWATDRDTEAFF
NA	TRBV30	TRBJ1-3	NA	TGTGCCTGGACCCCGAGGCGAAGCTCTGGAAACACCATATATTTT	CAWTPRRSSGNTIYF
NA	TRBV6-5	TRBJ2-5	NA	TGTGCCAGCAACCAGGGGGGACGAGGGGAGACCCAGTACTTC	CASNQGGRGETQYF
few	TRBV2	TRBJ2-7	TRBD2	TGTGCCAGTCTGACTAGCGGGAGGTACGAGCAGTACTTC	CASLTSGRYEQYF
NA	TRBV7-8	TRBJ2-1	NA	TGTGCCAGCAGCCCTACCCCCAGACAGGTCGGCAATGAGCAGTTCTTC	CASSPTPRQVGNEQFF
NA	TRBV19	TRBJ1-5	NA	TGTGCCAGTAGTGATACGCGGTATAGCAATCAGCCCCAGCATTTT	CASSDTRYSNQPQHF
NA	TRBV7-2	TRBJ2-7	NA	TGTGCCAGCAGCAGGGGTTCTACCTACGAGCAGTACTTC	CASSRGSTYEQYF
NA	TRBV29-1	TRBJ1-4	TRBD1	TGCAGCGTCACAGGGGGCAGGAGTTTCGATGAAAAACTGTTTTTT	CSVTGGRSFDEKLFF
NA	TRBV30	TRBJ2-7	NA	TGTGCCTGGAGCGTTCTTAGCGGACTCTACGAGCAGTACTTC	CAWSVLSGLYEQYF
many	TRBV4-3	TRBJ2-7	NA	TGCGCCAGCAGCCAAGATGGGAACAGGATGAACGAGCAGTACTTC	CASSQDGNRMNEQYF
NA	TRBV4-3	TRBJ2-1	TRBD2	TGCGCCAGCAGCCAAGATACGGGGGGTTCCTACAATGAGCAGTTCTTC	CASSQDTGGSYNEQFF
NA	TRBV6-1	TRBJ1-1	NA	TGTGCCAGCAGAATCAAGAACACTGAAGCTTTCTTT	CASRIKNTEAFF
NA	TRBV30	TRBJ1-5	TRBD1	TGTGCCTGGAGGGACAGGGGGGATCAGCCCCAGCATTTT	CAWRDRGDQPQHF
NA	TRBV6-5	TRBJ2-7	NA	TGTGCCAGCAGTAGGGGGGGTAGGCCCGGAGACGAGCAGTACTTC	CASSRGGRPGDEQYF